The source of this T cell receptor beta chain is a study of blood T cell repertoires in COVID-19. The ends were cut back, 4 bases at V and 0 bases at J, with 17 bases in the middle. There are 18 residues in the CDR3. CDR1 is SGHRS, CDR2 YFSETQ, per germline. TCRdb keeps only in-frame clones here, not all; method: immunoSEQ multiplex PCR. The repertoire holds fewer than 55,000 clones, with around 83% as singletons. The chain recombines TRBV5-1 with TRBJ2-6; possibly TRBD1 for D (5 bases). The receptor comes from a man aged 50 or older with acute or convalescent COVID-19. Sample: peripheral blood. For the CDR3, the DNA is TGCGCCAGCAGCGTCCAGGGTACGACTCTCTCTGGGGCCAACGTCCTGACTTTC. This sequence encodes CASSVQGTTLSGANVLTF.